Detailed here is one TCR beta chain. Regarding time point: newly diagnosed GD, antithyroid drugs for less than 3 months. There was RNA extracted from PBMCs, and the TCR library was made from it. The sample belongs to a study of regulatory T cells in long-lasting Graves disease. Library construction for TCR beta used iRepertoire HTBI primers and Arm-PCR of CDR3 regions. TCRdb processed the multiplex PCR reads anew with MiXCR; each CDR3 protein has one entry. Among 420,000 or so distinct CDR3 sequences listed, roughly 17% were seen once. The data also belong to a second study, concerning T cells in Graves' hyperthyroidism and ophthalmopathy. From that study: The HTBI set primed first-round TCR CDR3 RT-PCR. Most thyroid clonotypes with frequency above 0.001 were detected in blood. With a median lead of roughly 6.8 months before onset, the model predicted ophthalmopathy.

Here the sequenced sample was peripheral blood mononuclear cells (PBMCs), taken at new diagnosis, from a patient treated with antithyroid drugs. The origin of this receptor is a woman younger than 30 with Graves disease.

This CDR3 is CASSPRDPSTDTQYF. The DNA of the CDR3 is TGTGCCAGCAGCCCCCGGGACCCAAGCACAGATACGCAGTATTTT. The chain links TRBV11-1 to TRBJ2-3; either TRBD1 or TRBD2 may fit D (5 bases each). CDR1 is SGHAT, CDR2 FQDESV, per germline (reference sequence). Trimming took 5 bases from V and 0 from J, leaving 12 bases between them. CDR3 size: 15 residues.